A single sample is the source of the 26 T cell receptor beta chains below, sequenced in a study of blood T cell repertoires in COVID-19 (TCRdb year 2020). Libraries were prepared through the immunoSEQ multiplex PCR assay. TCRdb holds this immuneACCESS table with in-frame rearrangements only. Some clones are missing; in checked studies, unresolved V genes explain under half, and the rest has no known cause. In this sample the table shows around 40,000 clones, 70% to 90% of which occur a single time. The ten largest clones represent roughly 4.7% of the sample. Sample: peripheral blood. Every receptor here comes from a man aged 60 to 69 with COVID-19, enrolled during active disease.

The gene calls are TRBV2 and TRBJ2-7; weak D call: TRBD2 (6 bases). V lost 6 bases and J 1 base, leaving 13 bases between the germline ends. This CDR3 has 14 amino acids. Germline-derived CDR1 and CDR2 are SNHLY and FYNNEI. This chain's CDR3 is CASRPSGGSYEQYF. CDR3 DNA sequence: TGTGCCAGCAGACCCTCTGGAGGGTCCTACGAGCAGTACTTC.

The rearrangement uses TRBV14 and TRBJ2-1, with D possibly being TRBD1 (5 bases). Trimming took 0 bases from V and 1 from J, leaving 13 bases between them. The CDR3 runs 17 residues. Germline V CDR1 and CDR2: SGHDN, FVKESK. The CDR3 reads CASSQEWGTVSYNEQFF. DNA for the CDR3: TGTGCCAGCAGCCAAGAATGGGGCACAGTATCCTACAATGAGCAGTTCTTC.

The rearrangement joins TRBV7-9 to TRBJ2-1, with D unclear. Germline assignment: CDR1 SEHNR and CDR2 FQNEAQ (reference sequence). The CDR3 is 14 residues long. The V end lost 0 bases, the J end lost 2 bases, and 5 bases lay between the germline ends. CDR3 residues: CASSLAGPYNEQFF. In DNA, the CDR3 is TGTGCCAGCAGCTTAGCGGGCCCCTACAATGAGCAGTTCTTC.

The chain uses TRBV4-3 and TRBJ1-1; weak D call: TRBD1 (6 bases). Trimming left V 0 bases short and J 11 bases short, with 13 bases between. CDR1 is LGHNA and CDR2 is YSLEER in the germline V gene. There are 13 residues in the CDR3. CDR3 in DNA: TGCGCCAGCAGCCAAGAAAGGACAGCCTGGGCTTTCTTT. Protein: CASSQERTAWAFF.

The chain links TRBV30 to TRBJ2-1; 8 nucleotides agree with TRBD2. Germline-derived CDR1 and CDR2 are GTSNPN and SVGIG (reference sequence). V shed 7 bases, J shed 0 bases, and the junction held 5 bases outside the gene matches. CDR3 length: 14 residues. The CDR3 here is CAFRSGSSYNEQFF. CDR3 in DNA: TGTGCCTTTAGAAGCGGGAGCTCCTACAATGAGCAGTTCTTC.

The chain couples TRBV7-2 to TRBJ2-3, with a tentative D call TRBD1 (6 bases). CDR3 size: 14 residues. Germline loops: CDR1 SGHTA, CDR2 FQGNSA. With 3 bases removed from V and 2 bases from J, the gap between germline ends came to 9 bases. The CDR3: CASSFRTDTDTQYF. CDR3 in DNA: TGTGCCAGCAGCTTTCGGACAGACACAGATACGCAGTATTTT.

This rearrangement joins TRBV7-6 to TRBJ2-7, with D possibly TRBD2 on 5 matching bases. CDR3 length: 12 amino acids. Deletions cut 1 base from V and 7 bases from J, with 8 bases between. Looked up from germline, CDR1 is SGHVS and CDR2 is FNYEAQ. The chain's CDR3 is CASSLGGGEQYF. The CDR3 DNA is TGTGCCAGCAGCTTAGGAGGCGGGGAGCAGTACTTC. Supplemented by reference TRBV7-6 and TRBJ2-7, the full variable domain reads GAGVSQSPRYKVTKRGQDVALRCDPISGHVSLYWYRQALGQGPEFLTYFNYEAQQDKSGLPNDRFSAERPEGSISTLTIQRTEQRDSAMYRCASSLGGGEQYFGPGTRLTVT.

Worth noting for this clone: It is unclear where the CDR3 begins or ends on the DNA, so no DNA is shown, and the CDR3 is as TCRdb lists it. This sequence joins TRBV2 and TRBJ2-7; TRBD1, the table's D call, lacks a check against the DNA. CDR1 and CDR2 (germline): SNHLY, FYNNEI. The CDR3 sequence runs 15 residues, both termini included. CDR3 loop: CASSTSGQGAEEQYF.

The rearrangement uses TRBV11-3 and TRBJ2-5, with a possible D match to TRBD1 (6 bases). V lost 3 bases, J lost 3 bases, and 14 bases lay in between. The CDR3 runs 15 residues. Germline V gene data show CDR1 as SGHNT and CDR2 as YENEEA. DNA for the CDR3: TGTGCCAGCAGCTTCCGTCAGGGGTGGAAAGAGACCCAGTACTTC. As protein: CASSFRQGWKETQYF.

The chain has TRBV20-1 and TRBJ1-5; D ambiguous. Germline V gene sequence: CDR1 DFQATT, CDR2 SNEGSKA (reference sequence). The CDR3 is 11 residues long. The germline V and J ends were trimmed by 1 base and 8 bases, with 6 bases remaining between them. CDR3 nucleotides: TGCAGTGCTAGAGGTCAGGAGCCCCAGCATTTT. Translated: CSARGQEPQHF.

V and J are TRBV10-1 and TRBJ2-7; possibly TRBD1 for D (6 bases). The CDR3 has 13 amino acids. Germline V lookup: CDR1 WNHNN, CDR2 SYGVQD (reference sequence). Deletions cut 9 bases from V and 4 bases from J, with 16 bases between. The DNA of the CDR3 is TGCGCCAGTGCGGGTCAGGGGCTATACGAGCAGTACTTC. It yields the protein CASAGQGLYEQYF.

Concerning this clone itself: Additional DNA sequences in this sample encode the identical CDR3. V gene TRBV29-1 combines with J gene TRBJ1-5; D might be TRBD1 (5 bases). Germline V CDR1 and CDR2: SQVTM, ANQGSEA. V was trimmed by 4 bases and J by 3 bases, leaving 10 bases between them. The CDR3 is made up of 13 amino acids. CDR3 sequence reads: CSVGLGVNQPQHF. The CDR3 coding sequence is TGCAGCGTTGGTTTAGGGGTCAATCAGCCCCAGCATTTT.

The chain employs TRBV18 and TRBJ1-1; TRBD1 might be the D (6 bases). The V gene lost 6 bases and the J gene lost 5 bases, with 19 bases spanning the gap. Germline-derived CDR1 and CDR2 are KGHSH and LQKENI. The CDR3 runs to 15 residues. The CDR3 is CASSREGGAQTEAFF. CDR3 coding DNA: TGTGCCAGCTCCCGAGAGGGGGGGGCGCAGACTGAAGCTTTCTTT.

The DNA of the CDR3 is TGTGCCAGCAGCTGGCGGGTGAGCACAGATACGCAGTATTTT. Residues: CASSWRVSTDTQYF. The gene calls are TRBV3-1 (or the pseudogene TRBV3-2) and TRBJ2-3; possibly TRBD2 for D (5 bases). Deletions cut 5 bases from V and 0 bases from J, with 9 bases between. The CDR3 has 14 residues. Germline-derived CDR1 and CDR2 are LGHDT and YNNKEL (reference sequence).

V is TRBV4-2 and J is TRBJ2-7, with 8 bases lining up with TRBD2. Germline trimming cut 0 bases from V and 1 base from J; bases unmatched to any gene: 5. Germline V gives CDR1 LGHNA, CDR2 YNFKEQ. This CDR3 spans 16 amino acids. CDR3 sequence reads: CASSQDRGGRSYEQYF. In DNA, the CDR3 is TGTGCCAGCAGCCAAGATCGGGGCGGGAGGTCCTACGAGCAGTACTTC.

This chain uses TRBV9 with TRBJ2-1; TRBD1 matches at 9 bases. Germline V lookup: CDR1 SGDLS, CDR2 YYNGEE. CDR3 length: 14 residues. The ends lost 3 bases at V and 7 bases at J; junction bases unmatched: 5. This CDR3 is CASSGGTGPNEQFF. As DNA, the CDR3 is TGTGCCAGCAGCGGGGGGACAGGGCCGAATGAGCAGTTCTTC.

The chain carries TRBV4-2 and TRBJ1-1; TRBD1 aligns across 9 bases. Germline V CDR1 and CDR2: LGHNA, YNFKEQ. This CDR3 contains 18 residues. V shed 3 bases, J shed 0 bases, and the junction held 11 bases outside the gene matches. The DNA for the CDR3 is TGTGCCAGCAGCCACGACAGTGGGACAGGGTTCTTGAACACTGAAGCTTTCTTT. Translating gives CASSHDSGTGFLNTEAFF.

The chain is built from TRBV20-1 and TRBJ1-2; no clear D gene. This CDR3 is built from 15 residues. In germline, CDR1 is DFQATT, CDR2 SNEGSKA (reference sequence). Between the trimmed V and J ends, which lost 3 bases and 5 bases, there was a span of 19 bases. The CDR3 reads CSASNIGGQDYGYTF. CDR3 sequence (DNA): TGCAGTGCTAGTAATATCGGCGGGCAGGATTATGGCTACACCTTC.

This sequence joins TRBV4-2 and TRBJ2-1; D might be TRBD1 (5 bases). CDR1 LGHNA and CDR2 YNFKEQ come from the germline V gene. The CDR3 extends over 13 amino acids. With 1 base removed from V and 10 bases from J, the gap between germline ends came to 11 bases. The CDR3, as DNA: TGTGCCAGCAGCCAAGCCCAGGGCAAGGAGCAGTTCTTC. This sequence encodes CASSQAQGKEQFF.

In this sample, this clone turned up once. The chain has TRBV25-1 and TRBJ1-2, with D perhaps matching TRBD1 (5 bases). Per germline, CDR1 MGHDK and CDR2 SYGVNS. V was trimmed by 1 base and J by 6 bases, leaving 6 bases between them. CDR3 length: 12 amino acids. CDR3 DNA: TGTGCCAGCAGTGAATGGGGGGATGGCTACACCTTC. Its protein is CASSEWGDGYTF.

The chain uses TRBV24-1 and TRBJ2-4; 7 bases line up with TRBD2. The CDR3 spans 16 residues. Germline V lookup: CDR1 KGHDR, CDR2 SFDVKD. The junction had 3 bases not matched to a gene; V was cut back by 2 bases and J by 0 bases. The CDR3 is CATSDSSGLAKNIQYF. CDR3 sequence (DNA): TGTGCCACCAGTGATTCTAGCGGACTAGCCAAAAACATTCAGTACTTC.

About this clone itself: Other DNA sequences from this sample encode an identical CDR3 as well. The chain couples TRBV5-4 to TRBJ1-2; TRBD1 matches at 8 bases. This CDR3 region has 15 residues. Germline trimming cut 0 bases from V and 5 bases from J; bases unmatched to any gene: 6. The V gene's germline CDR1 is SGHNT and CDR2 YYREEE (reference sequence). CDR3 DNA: TGTGCCAGCAGCTTGGATAGGACAGGGCGTTATGGCTACACCTTC. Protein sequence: CASSLDRTGRYGYTF.

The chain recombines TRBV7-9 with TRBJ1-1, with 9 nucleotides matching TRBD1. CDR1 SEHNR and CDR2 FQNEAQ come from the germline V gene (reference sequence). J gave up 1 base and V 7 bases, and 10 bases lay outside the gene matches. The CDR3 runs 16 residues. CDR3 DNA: TGTGCCAGCACCTCATGGGGACAGGGTGAGAACACTGAAGCTTTCTTT. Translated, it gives CASTSWGQGENTEAFF.

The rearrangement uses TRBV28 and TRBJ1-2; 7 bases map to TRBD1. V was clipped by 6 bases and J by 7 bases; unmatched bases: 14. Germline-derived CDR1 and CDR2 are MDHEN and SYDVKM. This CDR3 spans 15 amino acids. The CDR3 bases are TGTGCCAGCAGACCGACTTGGACAGGCCGCCGTGGCTACACCTTC. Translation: CASRPTWTGRRGYTF.

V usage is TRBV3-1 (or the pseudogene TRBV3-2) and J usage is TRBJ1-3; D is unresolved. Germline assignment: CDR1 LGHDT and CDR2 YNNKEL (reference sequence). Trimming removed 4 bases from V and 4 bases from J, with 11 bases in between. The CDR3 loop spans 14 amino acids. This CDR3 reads CASSLTDFGNTIYF. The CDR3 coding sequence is TGTGCCAGCAGCCTAACCGACTTCGGAAACACCATATATTTT.

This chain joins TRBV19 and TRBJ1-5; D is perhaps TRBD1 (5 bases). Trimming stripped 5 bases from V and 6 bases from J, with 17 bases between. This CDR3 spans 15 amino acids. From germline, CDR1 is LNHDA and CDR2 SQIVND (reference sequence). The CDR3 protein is CASSGVTVWGQPQHF. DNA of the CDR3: TGTGCCAGTAGTGGGGTGACAGTTTGGGGTCAGCCCCAGCATTTT.